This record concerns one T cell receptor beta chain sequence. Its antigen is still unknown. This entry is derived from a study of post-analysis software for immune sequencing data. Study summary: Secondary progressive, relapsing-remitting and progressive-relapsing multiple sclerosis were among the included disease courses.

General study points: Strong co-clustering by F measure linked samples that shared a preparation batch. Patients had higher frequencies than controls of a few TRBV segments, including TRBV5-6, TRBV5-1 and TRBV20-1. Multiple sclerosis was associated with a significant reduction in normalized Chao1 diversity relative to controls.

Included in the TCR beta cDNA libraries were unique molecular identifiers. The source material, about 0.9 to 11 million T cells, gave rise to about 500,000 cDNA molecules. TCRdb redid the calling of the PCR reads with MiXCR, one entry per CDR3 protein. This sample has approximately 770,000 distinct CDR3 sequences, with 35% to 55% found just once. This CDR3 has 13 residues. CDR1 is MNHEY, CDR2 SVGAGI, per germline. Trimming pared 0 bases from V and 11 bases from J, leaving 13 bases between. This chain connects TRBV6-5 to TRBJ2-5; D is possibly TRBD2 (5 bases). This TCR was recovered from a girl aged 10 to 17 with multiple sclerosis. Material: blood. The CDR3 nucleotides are TGTGCCAGCAGTTACTCTCCCTCCGGGGAGCAGTACTTC. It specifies CASSYSPSGEQYF.